The rows below give T cell receptor beta chains drawn from one sample of a study of blood T cell repertoires in COVID-19. The protocol was immunoSEQ multiplex PCR, while the TCRdb copy is restricted to in-frame clones and leaves out a portion. The sample lists some 190,000 clones; more than 80% were seen once. The sequenced sample was peripheral blood. The receptors here all came from a woman aged 60-75 years with acute or convalescent COVID-19. The CDR3 runs from the conserved cysteine through the conserved F or W. Fields, in order: J gene, V gene, clone size, D gene, CDR3 protein, CDR3 DNA. D genes are given only for firm matches. Part of the rows lack a size; the others show once, few, many or a class for expanded clones.

TRBJ2-3 TRBV28 NA NA CASSSGGRWTDTQYF TGTGCCAGCAGTTCCGGGGGACGTTGGACAGATACGCAGTATTTT
TRBJ2-1 TRBV11-3 few TRBD2 CASTLAGGPYNEQFF TGTGCCAGCACCTTAGCGGGAGGTCCCTACAATGAGCAGTTCTTC
TRBJ2-1 TRBV28 NA NA CASSRSMEQFF TGTGCCAGCAGTCGCTCTATGGAGCAGTTCTTC
TRBJ1-1 TRBV15 NA TRBD1 CATSRWGTGVNTEAFF TGTGCCACCAGCAGATGGGGGACAGGAGTAAACACTGAAGCTTTCTTT
TRBJ2-3 TRBV5-1 NA TRBD2 CASSSVTSGMDTQYF TGCGCCAGCAGCTCCGTGACTAGCGGGATGGATACGCAGTATTTT
TRBJ1-2 TRBV3-1/TRBV3-2 few NA CASSWGRGYTF TGTGCCAGCAGCTGGGGGCGTGGCTACACCTTC
TRBJ2-1 TRBV3-1/TRBV3-2 NA TRBD2 CASSLGTSGSNEQFF TGTGCCAGCAGCCTGGGGACTAGCGGGAGTAATGAGCAGTTCTTC
TRBJ1-6 TRBV11-3 NA NA CASSLGRGLNSPLHF TGTGCCAGCAGCTTAGGTCGGGGTTTAAATTCACCCCTCCACTTT
TRBJ1-1 TRBV9 NA NA CASSPDVLGGAFF TGTGCCAGCAGCCCGGACGTACTAGGAGGGGCTTTCTTT
TRBJ2-3 TRBV19 NA NA CASSILGVTDTQYF TGTGCCAGTAGTATCTTAGGGGTCACAGATACGCAGTATTTT
TRBJ2-6 TRBV2 NA TRBD1 CASSERDRGSGANVLTF TGTGCCAGCAGTGAACGGGACAGGGGGTCTGGGGCCAACGTCCTGACTTTC
TRBJ2-5 TRBV18 NA NA CASSPRRSQETQYF TGTGCCAGCTCACCACGGCGGAGCCAAGAGACCCAGTACTTC
TRBJ1-1 TRBV3-1/TRBV3-2 NA NA CASSQVSGDTEAFF TGTGCCAGCAGCCAAGTGTCAGGGGACACTGAAGCTTTCTTT
TRBJ1-5 TRBV28 NA NA CASSIGTPNQPQHF TGTGCCAGCAGTATCGGGACTCCTAATCAGCCCCAGCATTTT
TRBJ1-4 TRBV25-1 NA TRBD1 CASSNNRGPLEKLFF TGTGCCAGCAGTAATAACAGGGGACCTCTCGAAAAACTGTTTTTT
TRBJ1-5 TRBV4-2 NA TRBD1 CASSQETGGNQPQHF TGTGCCAGCAGCCAAGAGACAGGGGGCAATCAGCCCCAGCATTTT
TRBJ2-1 TRBV30 NA TRBD2 CATPRTSAYNEQFF TGTGCCACGCCCCGGACTAGCGCATACAATGAGCAGTTCTTC
TRBJ1-3 TRBV29-1 NA TRBD1 CSVSSTGAGNTIYF TGCAGCGTCAGCTCAACAGGGGCTGGAAACACCATATATTTT
TRBJ1-1 TRBV10-3 NA TRBD1 CAISEFPQGGTEAFF TGTGCCATCAGTGAGTTTCCACAGGGGGGGACTGAAGCTTTCTTT
TRBJ2-5 TRBV6-5 once TRBD1 CASNRGLSWVTQYF TGTGCCAGCAATAGGGGGCTATCCTGGGTGACCCAGTACTTC
TRBJ2-7 TRBV27 NA TRBD2 CAARPGGTKSYEQYF TGTGCCGCCCGACCCGGTGGGACTAAGAGCTACGAGCAGTACTTC
TRBJ1-5 TRBV3-1/TRBV3-2 NA NA CASRVVVYQPQHF TGTGCCAGCAGGGTAGTCGTTTATCAGCCCCAGCATTTT
TRBJ2-1 TRBV6-5 NA NA CASSYSMALSRNEQFF TGTGCCAGCAGTTACTCAATGGCCCTTTCCCGCAATGAGCAGTTCTTC
TRBJ1-6 TRBV3-1/TRBV3-2 NA TRBD1 CASSHQGVRSPLHF TGTGCCAGCAGCCATCAGGGGGTTCGTTCACCCCTCCACTTT
TRBJ1-2 TRBV6-5 few NA CASSQGVSYGYTF TGTGCCAGCAGTCAGGGCGTCTCCTATGGCTACACCTTC
TRBJ1-1 TRBV5-1 NA TRBD1 CASSDDRGQVNTEAFF TGCGCCAGCAGCGACGACAGGGGGCAGGTAAACACTGAAGCTTTCTTT
TRBJ1-1 TRBV28 NA NA CASLSGGGAYNTEAFF TGTGCCAGCCTTTCCGGTGGAGGGGCATATAACACTGAAGCTTTCTTT
TRBJ2-1 TRBV10-1 NA TRBD2 CASSSSSGGLLNRYEQFF TGCGCCAGCAGTTCTTCTAGCGGGGGACTCCTAAACCGATATGAGCAGTTCTTC
TRBJ1-1 TRBV29-1 once TRBD1 CSLGQGIMNTEAFF TGCAGCTTGGGACAGGGGATAATGAACACTGAAGCTTTCTTT
TRBJ1-3 TRBV18 NA NA CASSPQTGRNTIYF TGTGCCAGCTCACCACAGACAGGACGAAACACCATATATTTT
TRBJ1-2 TRBV9 NA NA CASSDFDRSGYTF TGTGCCAGCAGCGACTTCGACAGGTCTGGCTACACCTTC
TRBJ2-3 TRBV29-1 NA NA CSAKGRLSSTDTQYF TGCAGCGCTAAGGGGCGGCTCTCTAGCACAGATACGCAGTATTTT
TRBJ2-4 TRBV19 NA TRBD2 CASSPLARTKNIQYF TGTGCCAGTAGTCCACTAGCGAGGACAAAAAACATTCAGTACTTC
TRBJ2-1 TRBV15 NA TRBD2 CATSRALGLAGGSRLVF TGTGCCACCAGCAGAGCCCTGGGGCTAGCGGGAGGTTCGCGTCTGGTCTTC
TRBJ1-4 TRBV28 NA NA CASSSSYRDGSEKLFF TGTGCCAGCAGTTCCTCCTACAGAGATGGAAGTGAAAAACTGTTTTTT
TRBJ1-1 TRBV12-5 once TRBD1 CASGLPPDRGREAFF TGTGCTAGTGGTTTGCCCCCCGACAGGGGACGGGAGGCTTTCTTT
TRBJ1-1 TRBV7-9 NA NA CASSFSLMNTEAFF TGTGCCAGCAGCTTTAGTCTCATGAACACTGAAGCTTTCTTT
TRBJ1-4 TRBV14 NA NA CASSVLGPATNEKLFF TGTGCCAGCAGCGTCCTGGGGCCAGCTACGAATGAAAAACTGTTTTTT
TRBJ1-1 TRBV6-2/TRBV6-3 NA NA CASSAYGRYTEAFF TGTGCCAGCAGTGCCTATGGGAGGTACACTGAAGCTTTCTTT
TRBJ1-3 TRBV6-5 NA TRBD1 CASGRQGGNTIYF TGTGCCAGCGGTAGACAGGGCGGAAACACCATATATTTT
TRBJ1-2 TRBV3-1/TRBV3-2 NA NA CASSQGVGAGGYTF TGTGCCAGCAGCCAAGGAGTGGGGGCAGGTGGCTACACCTTC
TRBJ2-3 TRBV19 NA NA CASSIMSTSTDTQYF TGTGCCAGTAGTATAATGTCGACTAGCACAGATACGCAGTATTTT
TRBJ1-4 TRBV5-1 few NA CASSLVRGLGTNEKLFF TGCGCCAGCAGCTTGGTTCGGGGTTTGGGAACTAATGAAAAACTGTTTTTT
TRBJ2-1 TRBV19 NA TRBD2 CASLKAGDWEQFF TGTGCCAGCTTAAAGGCGGGAGATTGGGAGCAGTTCTTC
TRBJ2-3 TRBV6-1 NA NA CASSEKGQNTQYF TGTGCCAGCAGTGAAAAGGGACAAAATACGCAGTATTTT
TRBJ1-1 TRBV7-9 NA NA CASRPTFSGSRKLNTEAFF TGTGCCAGCAGGCCGACCTTCAGCGGGAGCAGAAAGTTGAACACTGAAGCTTTCTTT
TRBJ1-2 TRBV28 NA NA CASTSPGTSNYGYTF TGTGCCAGTACCTCTCCCGGGACATCCAACTATGGCTACACCTTC
TRBJ2-2 TRBV27 NA NA CASSLSGGELFF TGTGCCAGCAGTTTATCCGGCGGGGAGCTGTTTTTT
TRBJ2-3 TRBV6-5 NA NA CASTPGALADTQYF TGTGCCAGCACCCCAGGGGCCCTTGCAGATACGCAGTATTTT
TRBJ1-1 TRBV18 few NA CASSPSRQMNTEAFF TGTGCCAGCTCACCATCCAGGCAGATGAACACTGAAGCTTTCTTT
TRBJ1-2 TRBV12-3/TRBV12-4 once NA CASHGAGTQSYTF TGTGCCAGCCACGGGGCGGGGACCCAGAGCTACACCTTC
TRBJ1-1 TRBV18 NA TRBD1 CASSPPGGQGAFF TGTGCCAGCTCACCCCCAGGGGGACAGGGAGCTTTCTTT
TRBJ2-5 TRBV15 NA TRBD2 CATSRDRGSGEQETQYF TGTGCCACCAGCAGAGATAGGGGTAGCGGGGAACAAGAGACCCAGTACTTC
TRBJ1-2 TRBV18 once TRBD1 CASSPLSGQNYGYTF TGTGCCAGCTCACCCTTATCGGGACAGAACTATGGCTACACCTTC
TRBJ1-5 TRBV28 few TRBD1 CASSLSGVLGGYGQPQHF TGTGCCAGCAGTTTAAGTGGCGTTTTAGGGGGCTATGGTCAGCCCCAGCATTTT
TRBJ2-2 TRBV27 NA TRBD2 CASSVVGPGLAGKITGELFF TGTGCCAGCAGTGTTGTTGGACCGGGACTAGCGGGGAAGATCACCGGGGAGCTGTTTTTT
TRBJ2-3 TRBV5-1 NA NA CASSLGTWYTDTQYF TGCGCCAGCAGCTTGGGCACTTGGTACACAGATACGCAGTATTTT
TRBJ1-1 TRBV11-3 NA NA CASSLNRWNTEAFF TGTGCCAGCAGCTTAAACCGGTGGAACACTGAAGCTTTCTTT
TRBJ1-6 TRBV19 NA TRBD1 CASSIDRGNSPLHF TGTGCCAGTAGTATAGACAGGGGGAATTCACCCCTCCACTTT